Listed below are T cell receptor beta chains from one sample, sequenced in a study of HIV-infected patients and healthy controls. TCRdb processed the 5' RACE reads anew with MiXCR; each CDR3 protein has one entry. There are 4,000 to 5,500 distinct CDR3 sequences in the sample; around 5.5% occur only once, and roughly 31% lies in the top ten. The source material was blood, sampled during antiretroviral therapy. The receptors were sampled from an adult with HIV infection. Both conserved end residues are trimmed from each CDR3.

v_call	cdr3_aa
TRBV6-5	ASSYSSLGAYEQY
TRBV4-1	ASSLQLGQPTETQY
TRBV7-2	ASSLAGDEQY
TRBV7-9	ASSPGASSTDTQY
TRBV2	ASSRRNSNQPQH
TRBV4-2	ASSQDRRTAISGYT
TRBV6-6	ASSYNRDTEAF
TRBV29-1	SVEGTSASASTDTQY
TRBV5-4	ASSLLAGVTETQY
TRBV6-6	ASSYPDEQY
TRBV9	ASSPHLDRDRAYQETQY
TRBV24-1	ATSVNSGRPLTDTQY
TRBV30	AWSGERGTNNEQF
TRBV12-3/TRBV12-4	ASSLGAGLQPQH
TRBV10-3	AISAQLAPQETQY
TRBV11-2	ASSLAPGVNTEAF
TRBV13	ASSSPDLIGYT
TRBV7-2	ASSLGQGIATNEKLF
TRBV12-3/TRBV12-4	ASSFVLIRSGLYSNEKLF
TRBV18	ASSHLAASTDTQY
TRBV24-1	ATSDPSWGQNEQF
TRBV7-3	ASSSRTSGGLADTQY
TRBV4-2	ASSQNRGLGEKLF
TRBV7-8	ASSLRLIGTYGYT
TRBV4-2	ASSQDAQGNNEQF
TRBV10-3	AISPGQGFDEQY
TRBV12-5	ASAYGSETQY
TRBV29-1	SVMTAGNTIY
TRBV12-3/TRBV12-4	ASNIQGSDTEAF
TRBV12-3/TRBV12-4	ASGALEQGTYEQY
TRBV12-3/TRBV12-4	ASSFTPDLANYGYT
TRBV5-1	ASSLDPGLGEQY
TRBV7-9	ASSPRVLNTEAF
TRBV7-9	ASSLSGPYNEQF
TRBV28	ASSYRVSNQPQH
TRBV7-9	ASSLSSVNQPQH
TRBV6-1	ASSEDTTDTQY
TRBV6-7	ASTLHRAGVRYNEQF
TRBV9	ASSDSRENIQY
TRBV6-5	ASSQYRGGSSNQPQH
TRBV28	ASRPLTGLYEQY
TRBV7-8	ASRAGGLLHETQY
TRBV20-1	SATLRGGGTDTQY
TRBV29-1	SVGGSSYNEQF
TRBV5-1	ASSLLNNEQF
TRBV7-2	ASSLYWKRTSGSPDTQY
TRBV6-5	ASSYTVMNTEAF
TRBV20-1	SAPDKRIRNEQF
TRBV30	AWSAESASTDTQY
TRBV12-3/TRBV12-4	ASSFGQGYSPLH
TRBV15	ATSRGQGNEKLF
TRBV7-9	ASSPTDRNQPQH
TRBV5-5	ASSYRDSPYYGYT